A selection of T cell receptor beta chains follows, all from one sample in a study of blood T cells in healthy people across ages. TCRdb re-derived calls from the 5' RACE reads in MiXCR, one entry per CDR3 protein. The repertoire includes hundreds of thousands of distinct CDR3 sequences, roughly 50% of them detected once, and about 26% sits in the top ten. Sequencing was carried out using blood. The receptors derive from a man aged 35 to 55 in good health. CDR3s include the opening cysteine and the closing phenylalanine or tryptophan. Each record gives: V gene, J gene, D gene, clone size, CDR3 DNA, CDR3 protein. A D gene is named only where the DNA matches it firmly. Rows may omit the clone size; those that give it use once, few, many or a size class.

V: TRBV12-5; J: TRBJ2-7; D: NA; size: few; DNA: TGTGCTAGTGGCCTCCGGGAACTATACAATGAGCAGTACTTC; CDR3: CASGLRELYNEQYF
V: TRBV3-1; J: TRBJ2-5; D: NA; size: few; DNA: TGTGCCAGCAGCCAGGTACAGGGCGGTTTGTACTTC; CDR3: CASSQVQGGLYF
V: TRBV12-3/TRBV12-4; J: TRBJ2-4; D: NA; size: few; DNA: TGTGCCAGCGGTCGACAGGAAAAAAACATTCAGTACTTC; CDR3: CASGRQEKNIQYF
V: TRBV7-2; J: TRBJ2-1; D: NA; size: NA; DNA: TGTGCCAGCAGCTTAGCAAGGACAGTCCTCTACAATGAGCAGTTCTTC; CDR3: CASSLARTVLYNEQFF
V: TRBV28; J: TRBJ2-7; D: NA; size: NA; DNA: TGTGCCAGCACCAATTCCCGGACATCAAACTCCTACGAGCAGTACTTC; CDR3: CASTNSRTSNSYEQYF
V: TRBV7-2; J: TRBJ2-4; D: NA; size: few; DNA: TGTGCCAGCAGCTTAGCGGGGGGACAACAAAACATTCAGTACTTC; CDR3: CASSLAGGQQNIQYF
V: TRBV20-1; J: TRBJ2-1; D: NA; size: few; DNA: TGCAGTGCTAGAGATCTTAAAGGGAATGAGCAGTTCTTC; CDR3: CSARDLKGNEQFF
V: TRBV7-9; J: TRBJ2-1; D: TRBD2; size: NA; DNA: TGTGCCAGCAGCTTCAGGCGCGGGAGCTCCTGCAATGAGCAGTTCTTC; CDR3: CASSFRRGSSCNEQFF
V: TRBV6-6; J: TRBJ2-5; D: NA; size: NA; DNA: TGTGCCAGCAGTTCCGGGACTGGGGTGGGGGGAGAGACCCAGTACTTC; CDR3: CASSSGTGVGGETQYF
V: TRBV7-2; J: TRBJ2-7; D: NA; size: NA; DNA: TGTGCCAGCAGCTCCCTTCGAGGATCATACGAGCAGTACTTC; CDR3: CASSSLRGSYEQYF
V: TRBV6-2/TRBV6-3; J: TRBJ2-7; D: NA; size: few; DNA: TGTGCCATCGCCGAGAGAGCCCCCTACGAGCAGTACTTC; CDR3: CAIAERAPYEQYF
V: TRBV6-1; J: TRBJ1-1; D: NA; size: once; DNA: TGTGCCAGCAGTGCCCGATGGGGGGGGGCGACTGAAGCTTTCTTT; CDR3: CASSARWGGATEAFF
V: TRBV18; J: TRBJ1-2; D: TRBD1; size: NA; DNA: TGTGCCAGCTCACCATTACAGGGGGCGGTATTTGGCTACACCTTC; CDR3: CASSPLQGAVFGYTF
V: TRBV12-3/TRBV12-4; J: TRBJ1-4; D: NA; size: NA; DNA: TGTGCCAGCAGTTTGTCCAACTTGAATGAAAAACTGTTTTTT; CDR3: CASSLSNLNEKLFF
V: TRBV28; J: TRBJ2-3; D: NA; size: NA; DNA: TGTGCCAGCAGGTGGGGAGATATGCAGTATTTT; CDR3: CASRWGDMQYF
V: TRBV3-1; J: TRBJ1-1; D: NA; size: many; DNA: TGTGCCAGCAGCCTCAACCTGAACACTGAAGCTTTCTTT; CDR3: CASSLNLNTEAFF
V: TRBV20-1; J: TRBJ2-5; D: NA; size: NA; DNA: TGCAGTGCTAGAAAGACAGGGAGGGATGAGCAGTACTTC; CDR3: CSARKTGRDEQYF
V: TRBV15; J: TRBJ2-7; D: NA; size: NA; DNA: TGTGCCACCAGCAGAGAACCGGCACCGACCTACGAGCAGTACTTC; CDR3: CATSREPAPTYEQYF
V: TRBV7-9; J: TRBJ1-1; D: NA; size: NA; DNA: TGTGCCAGCAGCTTAGAACAGGGTGTTAACACTGAAGCTTTCTTT; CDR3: CASSLEQGVNTEAFF
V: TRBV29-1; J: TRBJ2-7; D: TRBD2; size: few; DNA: TGCAGCGTTGCCGTCTCCGGGACTAGCAGCGAGCAGTACTTC; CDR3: CSVAVSGTSSEQYF
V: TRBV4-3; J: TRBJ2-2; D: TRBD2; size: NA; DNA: TGCGCCAGCAGCCAAAATCGGGGGGGTCGCACCGGGGAGCTGTTTTTT; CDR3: CASSQNRGGRTGELFF
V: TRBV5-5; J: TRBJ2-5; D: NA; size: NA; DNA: TGTGCCAGCAGCTTGGCCTTCGGGGATACTGAGCAGTACTTC; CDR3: CASSLAFGDTEQYF
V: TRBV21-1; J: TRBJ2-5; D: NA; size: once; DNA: TGTGCCAGCAGCACCGCGTACTTC; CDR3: CASSTAYF
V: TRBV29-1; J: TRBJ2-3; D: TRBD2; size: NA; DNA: TGCAGCGGTGAAGCCGGGGGGAACACAGATACGCAGTATTTT; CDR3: CSGEAGGNTDTQYF
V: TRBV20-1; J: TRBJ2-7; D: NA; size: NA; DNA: TGCAGTACTAGAGTTGATCGCTACGAGCAGTACTTC; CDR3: CSTRVDRYEQYF
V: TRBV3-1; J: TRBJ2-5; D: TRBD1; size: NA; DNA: TGTGTCAGCAGCCCCTCAACAGGGGGCCCCCAAGAGACCCAGTACTTC; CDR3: CVSSPSTGGPQETQYF
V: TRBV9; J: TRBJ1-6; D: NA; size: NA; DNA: TGTGCCAGCAGCGTAACCCGCGAAGAGAGTTCACCCCCCCACTTT; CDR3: CASSVTREESSPPHF
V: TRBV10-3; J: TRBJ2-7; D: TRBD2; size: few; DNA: TGTGCCATCAGTGAACGAGGGACTAGCGGGGCCTTCTCCTACGAGCAGTACTTC; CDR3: CAISERGTSGAFSYEQYF
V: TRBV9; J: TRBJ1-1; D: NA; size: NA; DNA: TGTGCCAGCAGCGTAACAGGGAGGGGGAGCGACACTGAAGCTTTCTTT; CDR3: CASSVTGRGSDTEAFF
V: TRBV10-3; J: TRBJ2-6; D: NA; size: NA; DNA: TGTGCCATCAGTGATTCGGTGGTTCCCTCTGGGGCCAACGTCCTGACTTTC; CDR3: CAISDSVVPSGANVLTF
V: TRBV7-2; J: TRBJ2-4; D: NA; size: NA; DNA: TGTGCCAGCAGCTTAGCCGGCAGTAGACACAACATTCAGTACTTC; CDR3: CASSLAGSRHNIQYF
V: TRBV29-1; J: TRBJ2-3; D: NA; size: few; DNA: TGCAGCGGGGGCCAATTAGGGACACGACCAGATACGCAGTATTTT; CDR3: CSGGQLGTRPDTQYF
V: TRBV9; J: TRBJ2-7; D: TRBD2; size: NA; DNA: TGTGCCAGCAGCCCGAGCAGTGCGGGAGGGGACGAGCAGTACTTC; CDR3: CASSPSSAGGDEQYF
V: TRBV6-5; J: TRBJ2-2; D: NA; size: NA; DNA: TGTGCCAGCAGTTGGAGACAGTTCGCGAACACCGGGGAGCTGTTTTTT; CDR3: CASSWRQFANTGELFF
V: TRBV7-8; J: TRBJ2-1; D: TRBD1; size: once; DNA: TGTGCCAGCAGCTACGACAGGGGGCTGGGCAATGAGCAGTTCTTC; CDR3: CASSYDRGLGNEQFF
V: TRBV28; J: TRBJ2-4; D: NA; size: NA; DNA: TGTGCCAGCAGCGGACGTGGCTCAGGGAACATTCAGTACTTC; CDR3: CASSGRGSGNIQYF
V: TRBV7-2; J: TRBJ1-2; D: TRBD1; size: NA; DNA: TGTGCCAGCAGCTTACAGGGGGCGAGTCGGGGCTACACCTTC; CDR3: CASSLQGASRGYTF
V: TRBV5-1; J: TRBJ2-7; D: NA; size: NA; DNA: TGCGCCAGCAGCGAACAGACGAACGAGCAGTACTTC; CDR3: CASSEQTNEQYF
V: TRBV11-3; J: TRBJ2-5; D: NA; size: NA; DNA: TGTGCCAGCAGCCCTTATTCCCGGGCAGCCCCCTACAATGAGCAGTACTTC; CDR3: CASSPYSRAAPYNEQYF
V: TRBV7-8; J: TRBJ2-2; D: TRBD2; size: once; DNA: TGTGCCAGCAGTGTCCAGGGAGGGGACACCGGGGAGCTGTTTTTT; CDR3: CASSVQGGDTGELFF
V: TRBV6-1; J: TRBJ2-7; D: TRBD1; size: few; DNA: TGTGCCAGCAGGGATACAGGGGCCTACGAGCAGTACTTC; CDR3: CASRDTGAYEQYF
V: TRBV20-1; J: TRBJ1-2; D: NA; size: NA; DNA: TGCAGTGCTCCCTCCGTTACTTATGGCTACACCTTC; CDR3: CSAPSVTYGYTF
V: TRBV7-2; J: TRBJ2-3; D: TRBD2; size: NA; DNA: TGTGCCAGCAGCTTAGCGCCTAGTTTCTCAGCGGGGGGGGGCACAGATACGCAGTATTTT; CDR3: CASSLAPSFSAGGGTDTQYF
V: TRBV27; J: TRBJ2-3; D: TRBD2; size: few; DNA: TGTGCCAGCAGTGTAGCGGGAGGAAGGGGGGATACGCAGTATTTT; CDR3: CASSVAGGRGDTQYF
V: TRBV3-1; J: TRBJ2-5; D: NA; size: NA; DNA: TGTGCCAGCAGCCAGCTCACCCCCAGAGGAGAGACCCAGTACTTC; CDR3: CASSQLTPRGETQYF
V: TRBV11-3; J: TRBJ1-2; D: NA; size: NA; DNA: TGTGCCAGCAGCTTAAAGGCCCTCCTTTACCATGGCTACACCTTC; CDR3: CASSLKALLYHGYTF
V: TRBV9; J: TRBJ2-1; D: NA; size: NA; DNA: TGTGCCAGCAGCGTAGTAGCGCTCGATGAGCAGTTCTTC; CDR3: CASSVVALDEQFF
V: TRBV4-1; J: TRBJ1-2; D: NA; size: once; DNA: TGCGCCAGCAGCCAAGATTGGCCGCCATGGGGTTTTGAGGGCTACACCTTC; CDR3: CASSQDWPPWGFEGYTF
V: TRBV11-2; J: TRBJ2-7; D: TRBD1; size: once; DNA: TGTGCCAGCAGCTCGACAGGGGGCGGCTCCTACGAGCAGTACTTC; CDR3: CASSSTGGGSYEQYF
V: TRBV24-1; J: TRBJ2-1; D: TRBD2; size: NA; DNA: TGTGCCACCAGTTGGGCTAGCGGGAGTAACTACAATGAGCAGTTCTTC; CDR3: CATSWASGSNYNEQFF
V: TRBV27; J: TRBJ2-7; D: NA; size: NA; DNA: TGTGCCAGTCGGGGGACGGTGAGCTCCTGCGAGCAGTACTTC; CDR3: CASRGTVSSCEQYF
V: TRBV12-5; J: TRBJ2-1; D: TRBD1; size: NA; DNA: TGTGCTAGTGGTCCACTCCCCGGGACAGGGGGCCACAATGAGCAGTTCTTC; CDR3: CASGPLPGTGGHNEQFF
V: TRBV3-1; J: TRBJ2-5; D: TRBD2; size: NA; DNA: TGTGCCAGCAGCCAAGCCCTAGCGGGGCCCCAAGAGACCCAGTACTTC; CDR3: CASSQALAGPQETQYF